These 21 T cell receptor beta chains originate from one sample sequenced in a study of post-analysis software for immune sequencing data. Their antigens are not known. Unique-molecular-identifier-tagged TCR beta cDNA libraries were used. Via MiXCR, TCRdb re-called the PCR reads, giving one row per CDR3 protein. The sample consists of about 770,000 distinct CDR3 sequences, around 42% of them appearing once. The study, taken as a whole, reports: When patients were compared with controls, a handful of TRBV segments were more frequent, TRBV5-6, TRBV5-1 and TRBV20-1 among them.

Sequenced input: blood. All receptors come from a girl between 10 and 17 years old with multiple sclerosis.

This clonotype was seen a handful of times. Relative to the germline gene, one junction end is altered; a read error may explain this. V is TRBV5-6 and J is TRBJ2-7; either TRBD1 or TRBD2 may supply D (5 bases each). Germline CDR1 is SGHDT and CDR2 is YYEEEE. The CDR3 runs 14 residues. The CDR3 DNA follows: TGTGCCAGCAGTTTGGGGACCCTTTCCTACGAGCAGTACTTC. It translates to CASSLGTLSYEQYF.

This clonotype was found a few times. The chain links TRBV20-1 to TRBJ2-1; 12 bases line up with TRBD2. Germline trimming cut 5 bases from V and 0 bases from J; bases unmatched to any gene: 2. Germline CDR1 DFQATT, CDR2 SNEGSKA (reference sequence). The CDR3 length is 15 residues. CDR3 region: CSAQTSGGSYNEQFF. Written as DNA, the CDR3 is TGCAGTGCTCAGACTAGCGGGGGCTCCTACAATGAGCAGTTCTTC.

The rearrangement links TRBV5-1 to TRBJ2-7, with 9 bases identical to TRBD1. Germline V gives CDR1 SGHRS, CDR2 YFSETQ. CDR3 length: 14 residues. V lost 0 bases to trimming and J lost 5 bases; unmatched junction nucleotides: 3. In DNA form, the CDR3 reads TGCGCCAGCAGCTTGGGACAGGGGGACCACGAGCAGTACTTC. Protein sequence: CASSLGQGDHEQYF.

This chain links TRBV9 with TRBJ2-5, with D possibly matching TRBD2 (5 bases). Trimming shortened V by 0 bases and J by 4 bases, and 13 bases separated the two germline ends. The germline V gene has CDR1 SGDLS and CDR2 YYNGEE. The CDR3 has 15 residues. CDR3 region: CASSVAPGRRETQYF. The CDR3 DNA reads as TGTGCCAGCAGCGTAGCTCCGGGGAGAAGAGAGACCCAGTACTTC.

The rearrangement links TRBV20-1 to TRBJ2-5, with 9 bases that match TRBD2. This CDR3 comprises 16 residues. Looked up from germline, CDR1 is DFQATT and CDR2 is SNEGSKA (reference sequence). With 2 bases clipped from V and 11 bases from J, the junction kept 18 bases outside the gene matches. The chain's CDR3 is CSARSGTSSITREQYF. CDR3 nucleotides: TGCAGTGCTAGATCGGGGACTAGCAGCATAACTCGGGAGCAGTACTTC.

This clonotype was found a few times. The V gene is TRBV7-3, the J gene TRBJ2-5; the match to TRBD2 covers 7 bases. CDR1 and CDR2 from the germline V gene are SGHTA and FQGTGA. V gave up 5 bases and J gave up 3 bases; unmatched junction bases: 6. The CDR3 consists of 14 residues. The CDR3 sequence is CASSPLGGEETQYF. In nucleotides, the CDR3 is TGTGCCAGCAGCCCGCTGGGGGGGGAAGAGACCCAGTACTTC.

This clonotype was counted a few times. The rearrangement joins TRBV2 to TRBJ2-1; 10 bases map to TRBD2. CDR3 length: 17 residues. The V gene end was trimmed by 10 bases and the J gene end by 0 bases; junction bases not matched to a gene: 12. Per germline, CDR1 SNHLY and CDR2 FYNNEI. The CDR3 nucleotides read TGTGCCACCCAACTAGCGGGACCTTTGAGCTCCTACAATGAGCAGTTCTTC. Translating gives CATQLAGPLSSYNEQFF.

This clonotype was counted only a few times. DNA for the CDR3: TGTGCCAGCAGCTTAGAGGCAGGGAGCGCTGGCTACACCTTC. Translation gives CASSLEAGSAGYTF. The genes are TRBV7-9 and TRBJ1-2; perhaps TRBD1 as D (5 bases). The ends were cut back, 1 base at V and 7 bases at J, with 13 bases in the middle. In germline, CDR1 is SEHNR, CDR2 FQNEAQ (reference sequence). CDR3 length: 14 residues.

The CDR3: CSVEMTGTESYEQYF. For the CDR3, the DNA is TGCAGCGTTGAAATGACGGGGACAGAATCCTACGAGCAGTACTTC. This chain connects TRBV29-1 to TRBJ2-7; 7 nucleotides match TRBD1. Germline V gene lookup returns CDR1 SQVTM and CDR2 ANQGSEA. The CDR3 has 15 amino acids. Unmatched junction bases numbered 8, after V lost 2 bases and J lost 1 base.

The chain is built from TRBV4-2 and TRBJ2-7; 7 nucleotides align to TRBD1. The CDR3 spans 15 residues. The germline V gene has CDR1 LGHNA and CDR2 YNFKEQ. The junction had 8 bases not matched to a gene; V was cut back by 0 bases and J by 6 bases. CDR3 sequence: CASSQDRQGAGEQYF. CDR3 nucleotides: TGTGCCAGCAGCCAAGATCGACAGGGAGCCGGCGAGCAGTACTTC.

The table lists this clonotype with a few counts. This rearrangement joins TRBV6-5 to TRBJ1-4; no firm D call. This CDR3 has 14 residues. The germline V gene encodes CDR1 MNHEY and CDR2 SVGAGI. Trimming shortened V by 6 bases and J by 8 bases, and 16 bases separated the two germline ends. The CDR3 region has the DNA TGTGCCAGCAGCGAAGAAGGGTTGCAAGAAAAACTGTTTTTT. Protein product: CASSEEGLQEKLFF.

This chain connects TRBV12-3 or TRBV12-4 to TRBJ2-4, with TRBD2 identical over 7 bases. The end of the DNA is better explained by TRBJ2-7, so the J call may be wrong. This CDR3 region has 16 residues. CDR3 sequence reads: CASSSGRGSTAYEQYF. The CDR3 region has the DNA TGTGCCAGCAGTTCGGGGCGGGGGAGTACCGCCTACGAGCAGTACTTC.

J is TRBJ2-1 and V is TRBV20-1; weak D call: TRBD2 (5 bases). CDR1 and CDR2 from the germline V gene are DFQATT and SNEGSKA (reference sequence). The germline V and J ends were trimmed by 0 bases and 5 bases, with 11 bases remaining between them. This CDR3 comprises 14 residues. In nucleotides, the CDR3 is TGCAGTGCTAGAGATGAGCGAGGGAACAATGAGCAGTTCTTC. Its protein is CSARDERGNNEQFF.

This chain joins TRBV29-1 and TRBJ2-7; TRBD2 aligns across 7 bases. CDR1 is SQVTM and CDR2 is ANQGSEA in the germline V gene. The V segment lost 2 bases and the J segment 2 bases; nucleotides outside the gene matches: 6. This CDR3 spans 14 amino acids. CDR3 in DNA: TGCAGCGTTGAAACAGCGGGAAGACCCTACGAGCAGTACTTC. It codes for CSVETAGRPYEQYF.

V is TRBV6-1 and J is TRBJ2-7; possibly TRBD2 for D (8 bases). Germline V lookup: CDR1 MNHNS, CDR2 SASEGT. CDR3 length: 15 residues. The V end was cut by 7 bases, the J end by 0 bases, with 16 bases between. As DNA, the CDR3 is TGTGCCAGCACCCTTAGCGGGGACAGCTCCTACGAGCAGTACTTC. It yields the protein CASTLSGDSSYEQYF.

Worth noting for this clonotype: The conserved phenylalanine or tryptophan is not found at the CDR3 terminus, so this likely reflects a read error. The chain is built from TRBV20-1 and TRBJ2-7; D is ambiguous. V shed 0 bases and J shed 0 bases, with 12 bases lying between them. From germline, CDR1 is DFQATT and CDR2 SNEGSKA (reference sequence). The CDR3 is made up of 15 amino acids. The CDR3, as DNA: TGCAGTGCTAGAGATCTTTTGTCGAGCTCCTACGAGCAGTACTGC. Encoded protein: CSARDLLSSSYEQYC.

V is TRBV7-9 and J is TRBJ2-3; TRBD1 might be the D (5 bases). The CDR3 is 13 residues long. Germline V gene lookup returns CDR1 SEHNR and CDR2 FQNEAQ (reference sequence). The V gene lost 5 bases and the J gene lost 3 bases, with 9 bases spanning the gap. This chain's CDR3 is CASSETVTDTQYF. CDR3 nucleotides: TGTGCCAGCAGCGAGACAGTTACAGATACGCAGTATTTT.

This chain uses TRBV7-2 with TRBJ1-4; possible D gene TRBD1, 6 bases. V dropped 0 bases and J dropped 5 bases, with 10 bases sitting between them. CDR1 is SGHTA, CDR2 FQGNSA, per germline. The CDR3 extends over 15 amino acids. The CDR3 nucleotides read TGTGCCAGCAGCTTAGCTAGGGGGGGAAATGAAAAACTGTTTTTT. Its protein is CASSLARGGNEKLFF.

As for this clonotype: At one of its ends the junction is not consistent with the germline gene, which may arise from a read error. J is TRBJ2-1 and V is TRBV7-7, with 13 bases that match TRBD2. The length of the CDR3 is 17 residues. CDR1 is SSHAT, CDR2 FNYEAQ, per germline (reference sequence). The CDR3 loop is CASSPTTSGRACSEQFF. The CDR3 nucleotides read TGTGCTAGCAGCCCTACTACTAGCGGGAGGGCCTGCAGTGAGCAGTTCTTC.

This clonotype occurred a few times. The genes are TRBV5-1 and TRBJ1-2; TRBD1 might be the D (6 bases). Germline CDR1 is SGHRS and CDR2 is YFSETQ. Trimming removed 2 bases at V and 2 bases at J, with 16 bases between. This CDR3 has 16 amino acids. The CDR3 DNA is TGCGCCAGCAGCTTATTACGGGGGGCTGCCAACTATGGCTACACCTTC. Protein sequence: CASSLLRGAANYGYTF.

This chain uses TRBV2 with TRBJ2-5; D is possibly TRBD1 or TRBD2 (5 bases each). Trimming removed 6 bases from V and 1 base from J, with 15 bases in between. The CDR3 spans 15 residues. Germline V gene sequence: CDR1 SNHLY, CDR2 FYNNEI. The CDR3 reads CASRKGTLTQETQYF. In DNA form, the CDR3 reads TGTGCCAGCAGGAAGGGGACCTTAACCCAAGAGACCCAGTACTTC.